The present TCR beta chain was sequenced within a study of early T cells in non-severe SARS-CoV-2 infection. Trimming removed 8 bases at V and 0 bases at J, with 22 bases between. From germline, CDR1 is MNHEY and CDR2 SMNVEV (reference sequence). The CDR3 runs to 17 residues. This clonotype was observed a few times. Individual cDNA molecules carried attached unique molecular identifiers. One entry per CDR3 protein, called by TCRdb with MiXCR from the 5' RACE reads. The profile covers tens of thousands of distinct CDR3 sequences, with 13% to 15% appearing a single time and over 6.5% taken by the ten largest.

The sequence came from an adult who was a healthcare worker with PCR-confirmed SARS-CoV-2 infection or an uninfected control (not recorded which). What was sequenced was whole blood. The chain has TRBV27 and TRBJ1-2, with a weak D call TRBD1 (6 bases). The CDR3 nucleotides are TGTGCCAGCTCCACTCAGGGGCCCCGGAACGCTAACTATGGCTACACCTTC. Translating gives CASSTQGPRNANYGYTF.